Listed below are T cell receptor beta chains from one sample, sequenced in a study of CXCR3-negative and CXCR3-positive naive CD8 T cells. TCRdb reanalyzed the 5' RACE reads and collapses them to one entry per CDR3 protein, without DNA. The sample's table shows over 150,000 distinct CDR3 sequences. The sample comprised naive CXCR3+ CD8+ T cells from blood. Receptors originate from a human donor in good health. Some clones in this sample may be carry-over from other donors' samples. The CDR3 runs from the conserved cysteine through the conserved F or W.

V,J,length,CDR3
TRBV19,TRBJ2-3,13,CASRASSTDTQYF
TRBV21-1,TRBJ2-4,18,CASSTSMAQDLAKNIQYF
TRBV21-1,TRBJ2-3,16,CASSKLSTNSTDTQYF
TRBV28,TRBJ2-1,13,CASSLRDYNEQFF
TRBV29-1,TRBJ1-2,15,CSVYGGPGQRDGYTF
TRBV11-2,TRBJ2-3,14,CASSSFFGSDTQYF
TRBV13,TRBJ1-2,14,CASSLDGGMGGYTF
TRBV28,TRBJ2-7,12,CASSLLTYEQYF
TRBV27,TRBJ1-3,16,CASSPGQGDYGNTIYF
TRBV7-9,TRBJ2-1,15,CASRALAGDFNEQFF